What follows are 12 T cell receptor beta chains derived from one specimen sequenced in a study of T cells in Graves' hyperthyroidism and ophthalmopathy (dated by TCRdb to between 2018 and 2020). The library was produced with multiplex PCR. The listed sequencing device is Illumina HiSeq 2000. Amplification of TCR beta CDR3 regions was carried out from RNA transcripts. A first-round RT-PCR of the TCR CDR3 used the HTBI primer set with the Qiagen OneStep RT-PCR kit. The public reads were reanalyzed by TCRdb: fastp trimming at Q25, MiXCR alignment, in-frame beta chains only. Each CDR3 protein gets just one entry, which takes the most common genes and DNA from the rows behind it. The sample table shows some 570,000 distinct CDR3 sequences, and over 12% are seen once. More than 6% of the sample lies in the top ten. Input material: blood. The receptors were sampled from a woman younger than 30 with Graves' ophthalmopathy.

This clonotype was recorded many times. The chain has TRBV20-1 and TRBJ1-1; maybe TRBD1 (5 bases). The CDR3 extends over 13 amino acids. Trimming stripped 0 bases from V and 7 bases from J, with 12 bases between. The germline CDR1 and CDR2 sequences are DFQATT and SNEGSKA (reference sequence). CDR3 sequence reads: CSARDPRGNEAFF. The CDR3 bases are TGCAGTGCTAGAGATCCAAGGGGCAATGAAGCTTTCTTT.

This clonotype was observed at least ten times. The rearrangement uses TRBV7-6 and TRBJ2-3, with 11 bases matching TRBD2. This CDR3 contains 20 residues. Trimming at V came to 5 bases and at J to 0 bases, leaving 16 bases not matched to a gene. CDR1 and CDR2 (germline): SGHVS, FNYEAQ. The CDR3: CASSLPGWGTSGSSTDTQYF. Here the CDR3 DNA reads TGTGCCAGCAGCCTACCCGGTTGGGGGACTAGCGGTTCTAGCACAGATACGCAGTATTTT.

The gene calls are TRBV7-2 and TRBJ1-1, with D hard to call. Germline assignment: CDR1 SGHTA and CDR2 FQGNSA. Trimming shortened V by 5 bases and J by 3 bases, and 13 bases separated the two germline ends. The CDR3 consists of 14 residues. This CDR3 reads CASSGLEVDTEAFF. CDR3 DNA: TGTGCCAGCAGCGGACTGGAAGTGGACACTGAAGCTTTCTTT.

This rearrangement joins TRBV28 to TRBJ2-1; 12 bases map to TRBD2. The junction had 10 bases not matched to a gene; V was cut back by 9 bases and J by 4 bases. Germline-derived CDR1 and CDR2 are MDHEN and SYDVKM. The CDR3 covers 16 residues. CDR3 DNA sequence: TGTGCCAGTTTATCTAGCGGGAGGGCCCCATACAATGAGCAGTTCTTC. As protein: CASLSSGRAPYNEQFF. Using reference TRBV28 and TRBJ2-1 for the parts outside the CDR3, the full variable domain is DVKVTQSSRYLVKRTGEKVFLECVQDMDHENMFWYRQDPGLGLRLIYFSYDVKMKEKGDIPEGYSVSREKKERFSLILESASTNQTSMYLCASLSSGRAPYNEQFFGPGTRLTVL.

Only a few counts were recorded for this clonotype. The chain couples TRBV6-6 to TRBJ1-3; D possibly corresponds to TRBD1 (5 bases). Trimming cost V 0 bases and J 0 bases, with 6 bases left between them. Germline V gene lookup returns CDR1 MNHNY and CDR2 SVGAGI (reference sequence). There are 15 residues in the CDR3. The CDR3 DNA reads as TGTGCCAGCAGTTACTCGGGACTCTCTGGAAACACCATATATTTT. It is translated as CASSYSGLSGNTIYF.

This chain joins TRBV4-1 and TRBJ1-4; TRBD1 agrees at 11 bases. Germline CDR1 MGHRA, CDR2 YSYEKL. CDR3 length: 17 amino acids. Losses at the gene ends were 0 bases for V and 7 bases for J; bases not matched to a gene: 7. CDR3 amino acids: CASSQEGTGTGGEKLFF. Written as DNA, the CDR3 is TGCGCCAGCAGCCAAGAAGGGACCGGGACAGGGGGTGAAAAACTGTTTTTT.

The chain carries TRBV30 and TRBJ2-7; 7 bases map to TRBD1. Unmatched junction bases numbered 10, after V lost 4 bases and J lost 4 bases. Per germline, CDR1 GTSNPN and CDR2 SVGIG (reference sequence). This CDR3 contains 14 residues. The CDR3 DNA reads TGTGCCTGGACTCTAGACAGGGCGTTATACGAGCAGTACTTC. Protein product: CAWTLDRALYEQYF.

The sample holds many counts of this clonotype. The rearrangement links TRBV30 to TRBJ1-2; D not certain. V lost 0 bases and J lost 7, with 6 bases in between. The CDR3 is made up of 11 amino acids. Germline V gene sequence: CDR1 GTSNPN, CDR2 SVGIG (reference sequence). The CDR3 spells CAWSVRSGYTF. The CDR3 DNA sequence: TGTGCCTGGAGTGTACGGAGTGGCTACACCTTC.

V and J are TRBV28 and TRBJ2-1, with 10 bases aligning to TRBD1. This CDR3 has 16 amino acids. Germline CDR1 reads MDHEN; CDR2 reads SYDVKM. The trim removed 7 bases at V and 2 bases at J, leaving 8 bases unmatched. The CDR3 DNA is TGTGCCAGCACCGGAATCGGGACAGGGGCCTACAATGAGCAGTTCTTC. Its protein is CASTGIGTGAYNEQFF. Looking up the rest from reference TRBV28 and TRBJ2-1 gives the full variable domain: DVKVTQSSRYLVKRTGEKVFLECVQDMDHENMFWYRQDPGLGLRLIYFSYDVKMKEKGDIPEGYSVSREKKERFSLILESASTNQTSMYLCASTGIGTGAYNEQFFGPGTRLTVL.

This clonotype was detected ten times or more. J is TRBJ2-7 and V is TRBV2; D remains ambiguous. The V and J ends lost 3 bases and 2 bases respectively, with 14 bases between them. The germline CDR1 and CDR2 sequences are SNHLY and FYNNEI. This CDR3 contains 15 residues. The DNA for the CDR3 is TGTGCCAGCAGTGATGGTCTGGCCCCCGCCTACGAGCAGTACTTC. This sequence encodes CASSDGLAPAYEQYF.

In this sample, this clonotype turned up many times. V gene TRBV12-3 or TRBV12-4 combines with J gene TRBJ2-5; 10 bases are a match to TRBD1. V was pared by 6 bases and J by 3 bases, with 4 bases of the junction left unmatched. The length of the CDR3 is 14 residues. CDR3 sequence reads: CASSSGTGEETQYF. For the CDR3, the DNA is TGTGCCAGCAGCTCGGGGACAGGGGAAGAGACCCAGTACTTC.

The sample holds many counts of this clonotype. The genes are TRBV5-5 and TRBJ2-1; 14 nucleotides agree with TRBD2. The CDR3 runs to 15 residues. Per the germline V gene, CDR1 is SGHKS and CDR2 is YYEKEE (reference sequence). The V gene end was trimmed by 5 bases and the J gene end by 9 bases; junction bases not matched to a gene: 7. The CDR3 reads CASRAGLAGVSEQFF. CDR3 in DNA: TGTGCCAGCAGGGCGGGACTAGCGGGAGTCTCTGAGCAGTTCTTC.